These T cell receptor beta chains were read from a single sample in a study of technical replicates of blood from a few donors. Libraries were prepared by immunoSEQ multiplex PCR; TCRdb keeps only in-frame clonotypes and omits some of them. The table includes tens of thousands of clones, about nine tenths detected once. The sequencing sample was made of T cells isolated from PBMCs. The receptor source for this set is a human donor in good health. Some clones in this sample may be carry-over from other donors' samples. Both conserved end residues are part of each CDR3. The D gene is left open where the match is weak. Clone size, where shown, is once, few, many, or a class for clones that have expanded.

D	V	size	J	CDR3	DNA
-	TRBV19	few	TRBJ1-5	CASSVQATNQPQHF	TGTGCCAGTAGTGTCCAGGCCACCAATCAGCCCCAGCATTTT
-	TRBV12-1	few	TRBJ1-5	CASSSSRNQPQHF	TGTGCCAGCAGCTCTTCCCGCAATCAGCCCCAGCATTTT
TRBD2	TRBV9	-	TRBJ2-1	CASSPLRTSVGNEQFF	TGTGCCAGCAGCCCCCTGAGGACTAGCGTGGGCAATGAGCAGTTCTTC
-	TRBV4-3	-	TRBJ1-1	CASSQVWGLEAFF	TGCGCCAGCAGCCAAGTATGGGGCCTCGAAGCTTTCTTT
-	TRBV9	-	TRBJ1-1	CASSVGPSNTEAFF	TGTGCCAGCAGCGTAGGTCCCAGTAACACTGAAGCTTTCTTT
TRBD1	TRBV11-2	-	TRBJ1-2	CASSLINRTGNYGYTF	TGTGCCAGCAGCTTAATCAACCGGACAGGCAACTATGGCTACACCTTC
-	TRBV9	-	TRBJ1-1	CASSPTEEFLNTEAFF	TGTGCCAGCAGCCCTACGGAGGAGTTTCTGAACACTGAAGCTTTCTTT
TRBD1	TRBV4-1	-	TRBJ2-1	CASSQAMWTGADNEQFF	TGCGCCAGCAGCCAAGCAATGTGGACAGGGGCTGACAACGAGCAGTTCTTC
TRBD1	TRBV11-3	-	TRBJ2-3	CASSFGQASTDTQYF	TGTGCCAGCAGCTTCGGACAGGCAAGCACAGATACGCAGTATTTT
TRBD1	TRBV25-1	-	TRBJ1-1	CASSDNRGRNTEAFF	TGTGCCAGCAGTGATAACAGGGGACGAAACACTGAAGCTTTCTTT
-	TRBV14	once	TRBJ1-2	CASSLTVNYGYTF	TGTGCCAGCAGCCTGACAGTTAACTATGGCTACACCTTC
TRBD2	TRBV2	-	TRBJ2-5	CASMTEREEETQYF	TGTGCCAGCATGACTGAGCGGGAAGAAGAGACCCAGTACTTC
-	TRBV13	-	TRBJ1-1	CASSDRRGRDTVWAEAFF	TGTGCCAGCAGCGATAGACGAGGTCGGGATACGGTTTGGGCTGAAGCTTTCTTT
-	TRBV6-1	-	TRBJ1-1	CASSEVEVNTEAFF	TGTGCCAGCAGTGAAGTCGAGGTGAACACTGAAGCTTTCTTT
-	TRBV5-1	few	TRBJ2-2	CASSLNRERTGELFF	TGCGCCAGCAGCTTGAACAGGGAACGCACCGGGGAGCTGTTTTTT
TRBD2	TRBV5-4	-	TRBJ2-3	CASRTTGREVRTQYF	TGTGCCAGCAGGACCACGGGTCGGGAGGTCCGAACGCAGTATTTT